One TCR beta chain is described in this entry. CDR3 length equals 14 residues. Trimming cost V 2 bases and J 6 bases, with 12 bases left between them. Germline CDR1 SGHKS, CDR2 YYEKEE (reference sequence). Clones were read by immunoSEQ multiplex PCR, and TCRdb kept only the in-frame ones, dropping some. The table lists some 96,000 clones, roughly 85% of them singletons, with under 35% in the top ten. The record originates from a study of blood T cell repertoires in COVID-19. Across the study: The analysed material was cDNA or gDNA that came from T cells, B-cell-depleted T cells, or PBMCs.

The TCR was taken from a man aged 65-85 years with active or convalescent COVID-19. The chain joins TRBV5-5 to TRBJ1-5; D is possibly TRBD1 (6 bases). Sequenced input: peripheral blood. For the CDR3, the DNA is TGTGCCAGCAGCTTTACTGGGGGCGGTCAGCCCCAGCATTTT. Protein: CASSFTGGGQPQHF.